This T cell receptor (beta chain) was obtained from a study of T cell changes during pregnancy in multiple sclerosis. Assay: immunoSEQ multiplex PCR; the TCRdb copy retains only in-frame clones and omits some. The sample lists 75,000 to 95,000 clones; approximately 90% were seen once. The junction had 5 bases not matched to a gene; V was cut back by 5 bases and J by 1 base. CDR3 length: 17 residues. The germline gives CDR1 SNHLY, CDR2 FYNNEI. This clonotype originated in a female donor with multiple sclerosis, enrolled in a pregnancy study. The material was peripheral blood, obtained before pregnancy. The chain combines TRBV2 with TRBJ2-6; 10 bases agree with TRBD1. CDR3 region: CASSTGQGTSGANVLTF. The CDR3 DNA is TGTGCCAGCAGTACGGGACAGGGGACTTCTGGGGCCAACGTCCTGACTTTC.